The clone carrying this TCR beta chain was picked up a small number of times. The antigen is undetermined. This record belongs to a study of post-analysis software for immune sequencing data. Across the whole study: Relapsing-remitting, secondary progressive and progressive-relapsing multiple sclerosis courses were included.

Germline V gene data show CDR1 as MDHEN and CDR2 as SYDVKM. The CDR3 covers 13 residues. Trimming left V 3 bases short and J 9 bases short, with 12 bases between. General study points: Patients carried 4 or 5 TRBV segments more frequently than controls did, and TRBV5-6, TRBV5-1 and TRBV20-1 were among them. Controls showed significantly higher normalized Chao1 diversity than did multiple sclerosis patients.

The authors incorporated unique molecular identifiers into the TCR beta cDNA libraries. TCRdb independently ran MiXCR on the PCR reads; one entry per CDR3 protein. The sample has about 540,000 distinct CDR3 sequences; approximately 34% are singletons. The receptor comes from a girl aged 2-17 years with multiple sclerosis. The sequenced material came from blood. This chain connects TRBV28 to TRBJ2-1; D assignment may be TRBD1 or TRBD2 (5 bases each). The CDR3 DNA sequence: TGTGCCAGCAGTTTCCGGGGTGGGGGTGAGCAGTTCTTC. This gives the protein CASSFRGGGEQFF.